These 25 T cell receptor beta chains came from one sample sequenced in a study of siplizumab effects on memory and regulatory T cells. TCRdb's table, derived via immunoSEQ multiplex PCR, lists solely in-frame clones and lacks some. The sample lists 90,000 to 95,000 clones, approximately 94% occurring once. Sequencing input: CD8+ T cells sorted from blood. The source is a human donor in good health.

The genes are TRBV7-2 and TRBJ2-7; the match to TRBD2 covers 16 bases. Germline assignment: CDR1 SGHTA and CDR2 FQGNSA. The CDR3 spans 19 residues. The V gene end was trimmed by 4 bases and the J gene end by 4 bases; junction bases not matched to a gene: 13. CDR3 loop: CASSSTVGTSGRARYEQYF. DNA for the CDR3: TGTGCCAGCAGCTCTACAGTCGGGACTAGCGGGAGGGCTAGGTACGAGCAGTACTTC. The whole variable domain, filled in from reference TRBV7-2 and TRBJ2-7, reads GAGVSQSPSNKVTEKGKDVELRCDPISGHTALYWYRQSLGQGLEFLIYFQGNSAPDKSGLPSDRFSAERTGGSVSTLTIQRTQQEDSAVYLCASSSTVGTSGRARYEQYFGPGTRLTVT.

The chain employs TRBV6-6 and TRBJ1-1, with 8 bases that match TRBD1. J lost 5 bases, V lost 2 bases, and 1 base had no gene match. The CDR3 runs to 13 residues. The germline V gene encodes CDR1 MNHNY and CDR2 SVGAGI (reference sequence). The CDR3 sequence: CASSYDRGTEAFF. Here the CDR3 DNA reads TGTGCCAGCAGTTACGACAGGGGAACTGAAGCTTTCTTT.

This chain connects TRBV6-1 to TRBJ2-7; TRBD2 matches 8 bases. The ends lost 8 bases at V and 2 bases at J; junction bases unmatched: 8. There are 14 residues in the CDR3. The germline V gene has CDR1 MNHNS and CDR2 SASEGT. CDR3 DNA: TGTGCCAGCGGACGGGGGGGGGATCCCTACGAGCAGTACTTC. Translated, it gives CASGRGGDPYEQYF.

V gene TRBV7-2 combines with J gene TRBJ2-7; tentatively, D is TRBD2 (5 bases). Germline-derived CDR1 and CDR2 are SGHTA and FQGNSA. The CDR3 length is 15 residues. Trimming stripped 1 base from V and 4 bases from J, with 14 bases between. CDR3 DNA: TGTGCCAGCAGCTTAGATGAGGGCATGAGGTACGAGCAGTACTTC. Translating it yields CASSLDEGMRYEQYF.

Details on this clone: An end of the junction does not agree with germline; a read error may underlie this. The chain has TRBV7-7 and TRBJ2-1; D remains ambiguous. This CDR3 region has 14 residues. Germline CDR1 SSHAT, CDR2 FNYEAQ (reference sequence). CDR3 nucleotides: TGTGCTAGCAGCTTATTACCCTCTGATGATGAGCAGTTCTTC. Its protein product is CASSLLPSDDEQFF.

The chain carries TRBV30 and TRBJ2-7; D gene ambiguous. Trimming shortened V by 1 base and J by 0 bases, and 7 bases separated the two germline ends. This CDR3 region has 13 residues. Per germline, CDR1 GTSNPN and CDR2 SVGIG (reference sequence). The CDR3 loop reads CAWSAFNSYEQYF. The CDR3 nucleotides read TGTGCCTGGAGTGCGTTTAACTCCTACGAGCAGTACTTC.

The CDR3, as DNA: TGTGCCAGTAGCTTTGGACAGCACTCTGGAAACACCATATATTTT. Its protein is CASSFGQHSGNTIYF. The chain links TRBV19 to TRBJ1-3; weak D call: TRBD1 (6 bases). V gave up 6 bases and J gave up 0 bases, with 12 bases separating them. Germline V lookup: CDR1 LNHDA, CDR2 SQIVND (reference sequence). The CDR3 is 15 residues long. Drawing the rest from reference TRBV19 and TRBJ1-3, the complete variable domain is DGGITQSPKYLFRKEGQNVTLSCEQNLNHDAMYWYRQDPGQGLRLIYYSQIVNDFQKGDIAEGYSVSREKKESFPLTVTSAQKNPTAFYLCASSFGQHSGNTIYFGEGSWLTVV.

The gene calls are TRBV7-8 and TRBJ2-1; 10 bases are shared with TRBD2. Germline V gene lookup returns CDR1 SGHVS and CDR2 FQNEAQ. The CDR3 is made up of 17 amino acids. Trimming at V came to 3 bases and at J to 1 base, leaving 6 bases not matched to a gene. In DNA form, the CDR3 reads TGTGCCAGCAGCTTTTCTCGGACTAGCGGATCCTACAATGAGCAGTTCTTC. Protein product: CASSFSRTSGSYNEQFF. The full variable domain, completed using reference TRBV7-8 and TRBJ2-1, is GAGVSQSPRYKVAKRGQDVALRCDPISGHVSLFWYQQALGQGPEFLTYFQNEAQLDKSGLPSDRFFAERPEGSVSTLKIQRTQQEDSAVYLCASSFSRTSGSYNEQFFGPGTRLTVL.

The CDR3 DNA reads TGTGCCAGCAGTGGGGGACTAGCCTCCTACAATGAGCAGTTCTTC. Residues: CASSGGLASYNEQFF. V gene TRBV6-5 combines with J gene TRBJ2-1; 9 nucleotides match TRBD2. Germline assignment: CDR1 MNHEY and CDR2 SVGAGI. The CDR3 is 15 residues long. Trimming cost V 5 bases and J 0 bases; bases outside gene matches: 2.

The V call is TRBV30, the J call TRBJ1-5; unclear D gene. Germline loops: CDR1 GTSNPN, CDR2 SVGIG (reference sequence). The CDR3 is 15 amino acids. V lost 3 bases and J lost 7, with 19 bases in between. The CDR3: CAWSAGVSGGQPQHF. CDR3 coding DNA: TGTGCCTGGAGCGCCGGGGTCTCGGGCGGGCAGCCCCAGCATTTT.

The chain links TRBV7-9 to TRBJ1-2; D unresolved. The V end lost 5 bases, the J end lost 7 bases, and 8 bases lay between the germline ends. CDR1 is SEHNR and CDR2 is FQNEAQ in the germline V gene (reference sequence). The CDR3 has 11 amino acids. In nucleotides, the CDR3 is TGTGCCAGCAGCCCGGGCTCTGGCTACACCTTC. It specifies CASSPGSGYTF.

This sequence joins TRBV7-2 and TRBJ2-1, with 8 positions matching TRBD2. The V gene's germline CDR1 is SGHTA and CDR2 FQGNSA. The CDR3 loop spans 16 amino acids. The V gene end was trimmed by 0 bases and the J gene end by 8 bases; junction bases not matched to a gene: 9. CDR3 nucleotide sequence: TGTGCCAGCAGCTTAGCGATCGCGGGAGGAGGTTATGAGCAGTTCTTC. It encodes CASSLAIAGGGYEQFF.

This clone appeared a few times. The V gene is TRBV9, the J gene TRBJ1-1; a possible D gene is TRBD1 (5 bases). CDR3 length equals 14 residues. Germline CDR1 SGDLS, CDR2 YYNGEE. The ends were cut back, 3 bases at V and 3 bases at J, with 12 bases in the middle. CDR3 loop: CASSGTGRDTEAFF. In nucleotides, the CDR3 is TGTGCCAGCAGCGGCACAGGAAGGGACACTGAAGCTTTCTTT.

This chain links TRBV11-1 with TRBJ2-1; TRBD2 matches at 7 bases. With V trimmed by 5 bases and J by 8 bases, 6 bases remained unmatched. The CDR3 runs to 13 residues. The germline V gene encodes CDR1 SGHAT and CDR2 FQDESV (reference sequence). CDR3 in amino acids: CASSILASHEQFF. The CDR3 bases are TGTGCCAGCAGCATACTAGCGTCCCATGAGCAGTTCTTC.

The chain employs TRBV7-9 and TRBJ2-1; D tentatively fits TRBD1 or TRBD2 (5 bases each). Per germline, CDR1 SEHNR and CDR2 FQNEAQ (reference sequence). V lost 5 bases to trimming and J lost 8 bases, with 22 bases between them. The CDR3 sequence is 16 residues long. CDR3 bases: TGTGCCAGCAGCCGACAGACTGAGGGCAGGCTACATGAGCAGTTCTTC. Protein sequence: CASSRQTEGRLHEQFF.

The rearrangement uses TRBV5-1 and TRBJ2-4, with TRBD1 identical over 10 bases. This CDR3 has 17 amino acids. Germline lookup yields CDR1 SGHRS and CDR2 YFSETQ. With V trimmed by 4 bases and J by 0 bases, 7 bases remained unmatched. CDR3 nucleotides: TGCGCCAGCAGCCATAACAGACAGGGGGCAGCCAAAAACATTCAGTACTTC. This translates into CASSHNRQGAAKNIQYF.

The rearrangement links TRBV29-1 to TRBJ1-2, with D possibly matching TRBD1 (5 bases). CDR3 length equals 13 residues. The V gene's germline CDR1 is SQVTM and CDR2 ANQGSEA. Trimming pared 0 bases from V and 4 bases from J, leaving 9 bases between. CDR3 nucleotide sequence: TGCAGCGTTGAAGAGGGGGATGCCTATGGCTACACCTTC. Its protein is CSVEEGDAYGYTF.

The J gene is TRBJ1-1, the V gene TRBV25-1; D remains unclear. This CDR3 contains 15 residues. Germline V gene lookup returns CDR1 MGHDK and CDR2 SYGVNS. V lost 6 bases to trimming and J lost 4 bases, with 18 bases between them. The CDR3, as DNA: TGTGCCAGCAGGATTGAAGGACCGCCGGGCACTGAAGCTTTCTTT. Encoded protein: CASRIEGPPGTEAFF.

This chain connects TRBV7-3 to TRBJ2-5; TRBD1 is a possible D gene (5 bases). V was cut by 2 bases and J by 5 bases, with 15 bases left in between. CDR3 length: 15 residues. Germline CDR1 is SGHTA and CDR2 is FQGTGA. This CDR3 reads CASSLGATVSETQYF. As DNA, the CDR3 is TGTGCCAGCAGCTTAGGGGCTACCGTTTCCGAGACCCAGTACTTC.

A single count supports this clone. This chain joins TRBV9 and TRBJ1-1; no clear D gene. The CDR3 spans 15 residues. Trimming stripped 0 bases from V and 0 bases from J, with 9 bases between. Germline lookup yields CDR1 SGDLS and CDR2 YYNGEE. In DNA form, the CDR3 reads TGTGCCAGCAGCGTAGTACGGGGTATGAACACTGAAGCTTTCTTT. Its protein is CASSVVRGMNTEAFF.

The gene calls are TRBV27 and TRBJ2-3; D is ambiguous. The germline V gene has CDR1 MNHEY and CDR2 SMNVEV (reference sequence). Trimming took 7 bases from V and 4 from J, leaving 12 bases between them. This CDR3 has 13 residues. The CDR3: CASNPLSADTQYF. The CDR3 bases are TGTGCCAGCAATCCTCTTTCCGCAGATACGCAGTATTTT.

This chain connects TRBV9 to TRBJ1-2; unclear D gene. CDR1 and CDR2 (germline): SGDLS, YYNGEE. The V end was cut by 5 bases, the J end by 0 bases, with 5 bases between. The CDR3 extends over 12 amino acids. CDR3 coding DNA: TGTGCCAGCAGTGCTACTAACTATGGCTACACCTTC. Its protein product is CASSATNYGYTF.

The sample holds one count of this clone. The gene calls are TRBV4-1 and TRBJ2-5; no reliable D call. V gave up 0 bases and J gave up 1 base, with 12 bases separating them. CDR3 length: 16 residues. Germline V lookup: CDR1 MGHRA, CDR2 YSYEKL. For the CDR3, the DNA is TGCGCCAGCAGCCAAGATGCCTCCGGGTCCCAAGAGACCCAGTACTTC. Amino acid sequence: CASSQDASGSQETQYF.

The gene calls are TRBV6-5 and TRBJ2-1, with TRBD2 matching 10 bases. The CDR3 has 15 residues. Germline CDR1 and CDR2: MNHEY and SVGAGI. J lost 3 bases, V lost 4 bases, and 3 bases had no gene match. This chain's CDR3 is CASSSQREGYNEQFF. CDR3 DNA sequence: TGTGCCAGCAGTTCCCAGCGGGAGGGCTACAATGAGCAGTTCTTC.

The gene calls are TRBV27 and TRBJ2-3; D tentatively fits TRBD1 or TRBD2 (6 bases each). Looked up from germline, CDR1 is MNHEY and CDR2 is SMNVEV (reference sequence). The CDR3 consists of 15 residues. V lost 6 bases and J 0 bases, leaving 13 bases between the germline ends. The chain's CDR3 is CASSAWGASTDTQYF. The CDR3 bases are TGTGCCAGCAGCGCTTGGGGGGCTAGCACAGATACGCAGTATTTT.